This T cell receptor (beta chain) was retrieved from a study of vaccination and CD4 T cells after COVID-19. Stated treatment: roughly 10-day PBMC culture with coronavirus spike peptide pools or control peptides (ViraFEST assay). One should note that the unexposed donor's CD4+ T cells were collected before the COVID-19 pandemic (2011-2018). In the case of this clonotype: Its antigen is currently unknown.

The study, taken as a whole, reports: The study sampled relatively few convalescent patients and omitted early post-infection timepoints. In median terms, SARS-CoV-2-reactive clonotypes went from about 20 to 38, a nonsignificant rise.

Cultured CD4+ T cell DNA underwent sequencing with the Oncomine TCR Beta short-read assay. Investigators obtained genomic DNA by extraction from cultured CD4+ T cells. TCRdb ran MiXCR on the PCR reads and lists one entry per CDR3 protein. The table has over 7,500 distinct CDR3 sequences, roughly a third seen once. The V gene's germline CDR1 is MNHNS and CDR2 SASEGT. Trimming cost V 6 bases and J 5 bases, with 16 bases left between them. The CDR3 has 14 residues. Sequencing was carried out using CD4+ T cells from blood, cultured in vitro. The rearrangement uses TRBV6-1 and TRBJ1-2, with D unclear. This receptor was obtained from a human donor in good health. The CDR3 nucleotides are TGTGCCAGCAGGGTTGAGGACGGATGGTATGGCTACACCTTC. Residues: CASRVEDGWYGYTF.